Listed here is a single T cell receptor beta chain. As handled by the study authors: Quantification of nucleated cells was approximated via reference gene primer amplification. The protocol was immunoSEQ multiplex PCR, while the TCRdb copy is restricted to in-frame clones and leaves out a portion. V, J and clone size were drawn from that table, and D and trimming were deduced from the DNA. The sample consists of some 240,000 clones, about four fifths of them appearing once. The data belong to a study of blood T cell repertoires in COVID-19. Study-level background: The United States, Italy and Spain supplied acute and convalescent COVID-19 samples. PBMCs, B-cell-depleted T cells, or T cells were the source of the cDNA or gDNA that made up the material.

This receptor was taken from a man over 45 who had recovered from COVID-19. The sequenced sample consisted of PBMCs or T cells enriched from blood (not recorded which).

CDR3 sequence: CASRMDRGPPVDGYTF. CDR3 DNA: TGTGCCAGCAGGATGGACAGGGGGCCACCGGTTGATGGCTACACCTTC. The rearrangement uses TRBV5-6 and TRBJ1-2; 11 bases fit TRBD1. The CDR3 sequence is 16 residues long. Germline CDR1 is SGHDT and CDR2 is YYEEEE. The junction had 12 bases not matched to a gene; V was cut back by 5 bases and J by 6 bases. Combining the CDR3 with reference TRBV5-6 and TRBJ1-2 gives the whole variable domain DAGVTQSPTHLIKTRGQQVTLRCSPKSGHDTVSWYQQALGQGPQFIFQYYEEEERQRGNFPDRFSGHQFPNYSSELNVNALLLGDSALYLCASRMDRGPPVDGYTFGSGTRLTVV.